This record looks at one T cell receptor (beta chain) sequence and its context. Its antigen is undetermined. This sample was included in a study of T cell repertoires in cytomegalovirus infection. Study-level background: Both CMV infection and a matching HLA type were indicated by public TCR beta signatures.

Notes on the study in general: The ex vivo response showed dominance by HLA-C-restricted CMV-specific TCR beta clonotypes.

V was shortened by 4 bases and J by 0 bases, with 16 bases between the two germline ends. Germline V CDR1 and CDR2: LNHDA, SQIVND (reference sequence). CDR3 length: 17 residues. TCRdb re-derived calls from the reads in MiXCR, one entry per CDR3 protein. The sample holds hundreds of thousands of distinct CDR3 sequences, roughly 36% seen once. This sequence joins TRBV19 and TRBJ1-3; TRBD1 might be the D (5 bases). The source is a human donor in good health (CMV status not recorded). Some clones in this sample may be carry-over from other donors' samples. Sequenced material: cultured PBMCs, taken from culture after CMV antigen stimulation. CDR3 in amino acids: CASSNFRDLSSGNTIYF. The DNA of the CDR3 is TGTGCCAGTAGTAACTTCAGGGATTTGAGCTCTGGAAACACCATATATTTT.